Below, 9 T cell receptor beta chains from the same sample are listed, as sequenced in a study of T and B cells in COVID-19 patients. Each TRB amplification used about 220-500 ng of genomic DNA from blood. Multiplex PCR with BIOMED2 TRB-A/B primer pools amplified TRB rearrangements. TCRdb analysed the multiplex PCR reads with MiXCR anew, one entry per CDR3 protein. Found here are 24,000 or so distinct CDR3 sequences, over 25% of them singletons; the top ten hold about 1.5%. The material sequenced was blood. Receptors were obtained from a human donor who had recovered from COVID-19.

As to this clonotype: With a much larger clone just one base away, this may be a read error. J is TRBJ2-2 and V is TRBV6-5; no reliable D call. The CDR3 is 14 residues long. Per germline, CDR1 MNHEY and CDR2 SVGAGI. V was trimmed by 5 bases and J by 5 bases, leaving 12 bases between them. The CDR3 is CASSPLSDTGELFF. In DNA, the CDR3 is TGTGCCAGCAGTCCCCTTTCAGATACCGGGGAGCTGTTTTTT.

This clonotype was seen a handful of times. This chain connects TRBV12-3 or TRBV12-4 to TRBJ2-3, with 12 bases lining up with TRBD2. V dropped 6 bases and J dropped 4; count of bases not matched to a gene: 5. This CDR3 has 15 amino acids. This chain's CDR3 is CASSRRTSGADTQYF. In DNA form, the CDR3 reads TGTGCCAGCAGCCGAAGGACTAGCGGGGCAGATACGCAGTATTTT.

This clonotype showed up many times. This chain links TRBV19 with TRBJ1-1; TRBD1 matches at 7 bases. The CDR3 loop spans 15 amino acids. The J segment lost 0 bases and the V segment lost 7 bases, leaving 8 bases of the junction unmatched. The germline V gene encodes CDR1 LNHDA and CDR2 SQIVND (reference sequence). The DNA for the CDR3 is TGTGCCAGTAACACGGACAGGCGATTGAACACTGAAGCTTTCTTT. Its translation is CASNTDRRLNTEAFF.

The chain uses TRBV5-1 and TRBJ1-1; D gene ambiguous. The V and J ends lost 1 base and 1 base respectively, with 11 bases between them. Per germline, CDR1 SGHRS and CDR2 YFSETQ. This CDR3 region has 15 residues. CDR3 nucleotides: TGCGCCAGCAGCTTGAGAATCGAAGCGAACACTGAAGCTTTCTTT. Its translation: CASSLRIEANTEAFF.

Only a few counts were recorded for this clonotype. The rearrangement uses TRBV6-6 and TRBJ2-5; 9 bases align to TRBD2. The CDR3 extends over 15 amino acids. J gave up 1 base and V 5 bases, and 5 bases lay outside the gene matches. CDR1 and CDR2 (germline): MNHNY, SVGAGI (reference sequence). The CDR3 coding sequence is TGTGCCAGCAGTCGTGGCGGGGGGGCCCAAGAGACCCAGTACTTC. As protein: CASSRGGGAQETQYF.

This clonotype is medium-sized within its sample. V gene TRBV5-6 combines with J gene TRBJ2-1; either TRBD1 or TRBD2 may fit D (5 bases each). Germline V lookup: CDR1 SGHDT, CDR2 YYEEEE. V lost 4 bases to trimming and J lost 8 bases, with 19 bases between them. This CDR3 is 15 amino acids long. In nucleotides, the CDR3 is TGTGCCAGCAGCCCCGGGACGGACGAGCCCCATGAGCAGTTCTTC. Encoded protein: CASSPGTDEPHEQFF.

This clonotype was picked up a small number of times. The chain employs TRBV6-5 and TRBJ1-2; 8 nucleotides align to TRBD1. Germline lookup yields CDR1 MNHEY and CDR2 SVGAGI. The V segment lost 5 bases and the J segment 3 bases; nucleotides outside the gene matches: 2. The CDR3 sequence is 13 residues long. The CDR3 nucleotides read TGTGCCAGCAGTACGGACAGGGACTATGGCTACACCTTC. This gives the protein CASSTDRDYGYTF.

This clonotype has just a few counts. The rearrangement uses TRBV6-1 and TRBJ1-3; D is possibly TRBD1 (6 bases). This CDR3 has 16 residues. Per germline, CDR1 MNHNS and CDR2 SASEGT. Trimming stripped 5 bases from V and 2 bases from J, with 16 bases between. CDR3 DNA sequence: TGTGCCAGCAGTCCCCGGGACACCCTGCCTGGAAACACCATATATTTT. It yields the protein CASSPRDTLPGNTIYF.

This clonotype has ten or more counts. V gene TRBV6-4 combines with J gene TRBJ2-6, with D possibly being TRBD1 (5 bases). The germline V gene encodes CDR1 MRHNA and CDR2 SNTAGT. The CDR3 consists of 16 residues. Trimming pared 2 bases from V and 1 base from J, leaving 9 bases between. CDR3 DNA sequence: TGTGCCAGCAGTGACGGGGCCTATTCTGGGGCCAACGTCCTGACTTTC. Translation: CASSDGAYSGANVLTF.